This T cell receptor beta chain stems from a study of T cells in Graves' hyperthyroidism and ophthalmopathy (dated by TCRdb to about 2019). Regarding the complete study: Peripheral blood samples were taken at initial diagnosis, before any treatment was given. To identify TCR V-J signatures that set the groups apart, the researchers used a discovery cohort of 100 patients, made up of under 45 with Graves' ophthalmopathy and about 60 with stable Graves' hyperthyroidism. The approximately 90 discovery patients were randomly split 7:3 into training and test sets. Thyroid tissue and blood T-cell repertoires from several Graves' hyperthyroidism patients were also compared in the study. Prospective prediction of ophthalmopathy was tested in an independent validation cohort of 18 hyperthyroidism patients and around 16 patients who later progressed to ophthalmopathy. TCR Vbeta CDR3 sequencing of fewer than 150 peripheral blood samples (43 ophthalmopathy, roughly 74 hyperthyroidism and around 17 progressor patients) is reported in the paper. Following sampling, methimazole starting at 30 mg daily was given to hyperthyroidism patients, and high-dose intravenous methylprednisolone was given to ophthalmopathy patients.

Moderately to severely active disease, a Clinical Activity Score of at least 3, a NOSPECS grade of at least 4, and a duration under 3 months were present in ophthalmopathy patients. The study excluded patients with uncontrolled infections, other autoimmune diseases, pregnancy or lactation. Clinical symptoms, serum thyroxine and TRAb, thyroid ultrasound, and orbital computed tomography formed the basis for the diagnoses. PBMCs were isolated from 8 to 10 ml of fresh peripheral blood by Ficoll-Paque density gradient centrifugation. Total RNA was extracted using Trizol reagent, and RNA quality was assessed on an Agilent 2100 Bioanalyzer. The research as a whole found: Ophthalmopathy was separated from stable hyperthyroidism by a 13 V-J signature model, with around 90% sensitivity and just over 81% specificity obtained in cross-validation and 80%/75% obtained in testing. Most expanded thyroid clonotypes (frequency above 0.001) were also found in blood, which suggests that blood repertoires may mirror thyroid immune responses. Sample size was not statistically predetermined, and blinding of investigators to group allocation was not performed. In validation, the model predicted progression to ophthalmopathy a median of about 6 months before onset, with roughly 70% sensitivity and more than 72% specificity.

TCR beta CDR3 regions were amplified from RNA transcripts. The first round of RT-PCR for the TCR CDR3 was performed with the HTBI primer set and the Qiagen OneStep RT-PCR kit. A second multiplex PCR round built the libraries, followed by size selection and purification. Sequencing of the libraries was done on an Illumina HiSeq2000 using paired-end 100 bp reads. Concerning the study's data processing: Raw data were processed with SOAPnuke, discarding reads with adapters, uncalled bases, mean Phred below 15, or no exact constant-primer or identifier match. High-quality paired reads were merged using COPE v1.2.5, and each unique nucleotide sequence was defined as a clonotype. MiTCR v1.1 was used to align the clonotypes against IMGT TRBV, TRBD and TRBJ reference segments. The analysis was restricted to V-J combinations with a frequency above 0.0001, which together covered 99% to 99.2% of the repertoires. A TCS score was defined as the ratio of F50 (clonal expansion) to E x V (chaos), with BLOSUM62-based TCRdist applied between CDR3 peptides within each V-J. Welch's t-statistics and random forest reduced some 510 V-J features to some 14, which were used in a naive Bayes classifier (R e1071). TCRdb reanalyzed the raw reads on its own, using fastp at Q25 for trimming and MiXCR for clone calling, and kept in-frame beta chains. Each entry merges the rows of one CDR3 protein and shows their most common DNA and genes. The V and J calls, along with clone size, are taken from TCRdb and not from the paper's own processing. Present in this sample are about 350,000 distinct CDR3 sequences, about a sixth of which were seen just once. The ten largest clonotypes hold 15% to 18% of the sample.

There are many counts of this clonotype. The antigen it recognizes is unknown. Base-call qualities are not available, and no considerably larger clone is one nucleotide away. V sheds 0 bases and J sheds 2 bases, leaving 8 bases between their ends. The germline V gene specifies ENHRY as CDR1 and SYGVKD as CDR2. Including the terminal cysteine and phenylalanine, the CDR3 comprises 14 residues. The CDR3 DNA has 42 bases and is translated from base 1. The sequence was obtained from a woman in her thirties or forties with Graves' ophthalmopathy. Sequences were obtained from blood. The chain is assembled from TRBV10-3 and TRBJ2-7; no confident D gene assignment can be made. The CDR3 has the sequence CAISESETPYEQYF. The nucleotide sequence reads TGTGCCATCAGTGAGTCCGAGACCCCCTACGAGCAGTACTTC.